This is a list of T cell receptor beta chains from one sample in a study of vaccination effects on CD4 cells after COVID-19. TCRdb keeps only in-frame clones here, not all; method: immunoSEQ multiplex PCR. This table has approximately 61,000 clones, 60% to 75% appearing once. These receptors' targets are unknown. This specimen consisted of CD4+ T cells from PBMCs cultured with HCoV-229E spike peptides, obtained after COVID-19 vaccination. These receptors came from a human donor who received a COVID-19 vaccine. CDR3s include the opening cysteine and the closing phenylalanine or tryptophan. The order of the fields is V gene, J gene, clone size, D gene, CDR3 protein, CDR3 DNA. D genes are given only for firm matches. Some rows have no size entry. The others give once, few or many, or a class for an expanded clone.

V: TRBV18; J: TRBJ2-5; size: -; D: -; CDR3: CASSPPQRRETQYF; DNA: TGTGCCAGCTCACCACCGCAGCGTCGGGAGACCCAGTACTTC
V: TRBV2; J: TRBJ1-1; size: -; D: TRBD1; CDR3: CASSLTGGQTEAFF; DNA: TGTGCCAGCAGTCTGACAGGGGGTCAAACTGAAGCTTTCTTT
V: TRBV10-3; J: TRBJ1-1; size: -; D: -; CDR3: CAISGDKGPSTEAFF; DNA: TGTGCCATCAGTGGGGACAAAGGCCCGAGCACTGAAGCTTTCTTT
V: TRBV19; J: TRBJ2-5; size: -; D: TRBD2; CDR3: CASSMGSGGETQYF; DNA: TGTGCCAGTAGTATGGGTAGCGGGGGAGAGACCCAGTACTTC
V: TRBV5-6; J: TRBJ1-5; size: -; D: -; CDR3: CASSLGQYSNQPQHF; DNA: TGTGCCAGCAGCTTGGGACAGTATAGCAATCAGCCCCAGCATTTT
V: TRBV29-1; J: TRBJ1-5; size: -; D: -; CDR3: CSVEGPGPQHF; DNA: TGCAGCGTTGAAGGTCCGGGCCCCCAGCATTTT
V: TRBV11-3; J: TRBJ2-1; size: -; D: -; CDR3: CASSFTALGNEQFF; DNA: TGTGCCAGCAGCTTTACAGCCTTAGGCAATGAGCAGTTCTTC
V: TRBV7-8; J: TRBJ2-2; size: -; D: -; CDR3: CASSLSSGSPGELFF; DNA: TGTGCCAGCAGCTTAAGTAGCGGATCCCCCGGGGAGCTGTTTTTT
V: TRBV5-4; J: TRBJ2-1; size: -; D: -; CDR3: CASSPPPSSYNEQFF; DNA: TGTGCCAGCAGCCCACCCCCCTCGTCATACAATGAGCAGTTCTTC
V: TRBV6-5; J: TRBJ1-5; size: few; D: -; CDR3: CASRKGPRSNQPQHF; DNA: TGTGCCAGCAGAAAGGGACCGAGGAGCAATCAGCCCCAGCATTTT
V: TRBV7-8; J: TRBJ1-2; size: few; D: -; CDR3: CASGRGFTNYGYTF; DNA: TGTGCCAGCGGTAGGGGGTTTACTAACTATGGCTACACCTTC
V: TRBV7-9; J: TRBJ2-1; size: -; D: TRBD2; CDR3: CASTELAASSYNEQFF; DNA: TGTGCCAGCACCGAACTAGCGGCCAGCTCCTACAATGAGCAGTTCTTC
V: TRBV15; J: TRBJ2-2; size: -; D: TRBD2; CDR3: CATSRVASGGRELFF; DNA: TGTGCCACCAGCAGAGTGGCTAGCGGGGGAAGGGAGCTGTTTTTT
V: TRBV5-1; J: TRBJ2-2; size: -; D: -; CDR3: CASSFQAPQNTGELFF; DNA: TGCGCCAGCAGCTTCCAGGCCCCTCAGAACACCGGGGAGCTGTTTTTT
V: TRBV7-3; J: TRBJ2-1; size: -; D: TRBD2; CDR3: CASSSTGTRAEQFF; DNA: TGTGCCAGCAGCTCCACCGGGACTAGAGCTGAGCAGTTCTTC
V: TRBV18; J: TRBJ2-3; size: -; D: TRBD2; CDR3: CASSSTSGGARDTQYF; DNA: TGTGCCAGCTCATCAACTAGCGGGGGGGCCAGGGATACGCAGTATTTT
V: TRBV6-6; J: TRBJ1-5; size: -; D: -; CDR3: CASSRINQPQHF; DNA: TGTGCCAGCAGTCGCATAAATCAGCCCCAGCATTTT
V: TRBV4-1; J: TRBJ2-6; size: -; D: TRBD1; CDR3: CASSQDTLKGQGLAGANVLTF; DNA: TGCGCCAGCAGCCAAGATACGTTGAAGGGACAGGGCTTAGCTGGGGCCAACGTCCTGACTTTC
V: TRBV24-1; J: TRBJ2-3; size: -; D: TRBD2; CDR3: CATSDLRLAGGPADTQYF; DNA: TGTGCCACCAGTGATTTGAGACTAGCGGGGGGGCCTGCAGATACGCAGTATTTT
V: TRBV6-5; J: TRBJ1-4; size: -; D: -; CDR3: CASSSKQGFSNEKLFF; DNA: TGTGCCAGCAGTTCAAAACAGGGATTTTCTAATGAAAAACTGTTTTTT
V: TRBV5-8; J: TRBJ2-5; size: -; D: -; CDR3: CASSLHQETQYF; DNA: TGTGCCAGCAGCTTACACCAGGAGACCCAGTACTTC
V: TRBV5-1; J: TRBJ1-1; size: once; D: -; CDR3: CASSLDPGSNTEAFF; DNA: TGCGCCAGCAGCTTGGATCCGGGATCGAACACTGAAGCTTTCTTT
V: TRBV6-2/TRBV6-3; J: TRBJ1-1; size: -; D: -; CDR3: CASSSPRRGVRNTEAFF; DNA: TGTGCCAGCAGTTCCCCCCGGCGAGGGGTTAGGAACACTGAAGCTTTCTTT
V: TRBV7-8; J: TRBJ1-3; size: -; D: -; CDR3: CASSPLGRSGNTIYF; DNA: TGTGCCAGCAGCCCCCTCGGCCGATCTGGAAACACCATATATTTT
V: TRBV5-8; J: TRBJ2-3; size: -; D: -; CDR3: CASPSGLLTLSTDTQYF; DNA: TGTGCCAGCCCGTCGGGGCTCCTTACACTTAGCACAGATACGCAGTATTTT
V: TRBV4-1; J: TRBJ1-5; size: -; D: TRBD1; CDR3: CASSQEGDRESQPQHF; DNA: TGCGCCAGCAGCCAAGAAGGGGACAGGGAAAGTCAGCCCCAGCATTTT
V: TRBV3-1/TRBV3-2; J: TRBJ2-2; size: medium-sized; D: -; CDR3: CASSQQGSNTGELFF; DNA: TGTGCCAGCAGCCAGCAGGGCTCCAACACCGGGGAGCTGTTTTTT
V: TRBV7-8; J: TRBJ2-2; size: -; D: TRBD1; CDR3: CASSLLGTGNTGELFF; DNA: TGTGCCAGCAGCTTACTGGGGACAGGGAACACCGGGGAGCTGTTTTTT
V: TRBV7-2; J: TRBJ1-1; size: -; D: TRBD1; CDR3: CASSSLKPDRATEAFF; DNA: TGTGCCAGCAGCTCATTAAAACCGGACAGGGCCACTGAAGCTTTCTTT
V: TRBV6-5; J: TRBJ1-1; size: -; D: TRBD1; CDR3: CASSMARGNFF; DNA: TGTGCCAGCTCTATGGCCAGGGGGAATTTCTTT
V: TRBV19; J: TRBJ1-2; size: -; D: -; CDR3: CASSMRQRFGYGYTF; DNA: TGTGCCAGTAGTATGAGGCAGCGGTTTGGTTATGGCTACACCTTC
V: TRBV9; J: TRBJ1-1; size: few; D: -; CDR3: CASSVLPGTEAFF; DNA: TGTGCCAGCAGCGTATTACCGGGGACTGAAGCTTTCTTT
V: TRBV29-1; J: TRBJ2-1; size: -; D: TRBD2; CDR3: CSVTSGGPSNEQFF; DNA: TGCAGCGTGACTAGCGGGGGTCCTTCCAATGAGCAGTTCTTC
V: TRBV18; J: TRBJ1-6; size: -; D: -; CDR3: CASGDSRNSPLHF; DNA: TGTGCCAGCGGCGACAGTAGGAATTCACCCCTCCACTTT